This T cell receptor beta chain was documented in a study of CD8 T cells in ankylosing spondylitis (dated by TCRdb to the late 2010s). As for the study more broadly: T cell receptor beta repertoires were profiled in healthy donors and ankylosing spondylitis patients so that disease-linked TCR variants could be found. In total, the full study cohort was made up of 100 to 140 healthy donors and approximately 24 ankylosing spondylitis patients. Peripheral blood was sampled, and synovial fluid was also collected from ankylosing spondylitis patients.

Summary of the overall study and its limitations: Some TCR beta motif variants had previously been reported in synovial fluid and blood of reactive arthritis patients, which suggested common disease-initiation mechanisms. The disease-linked clones had a CD8+ phenotype and were found at relatively low frequencies in peripheral blood. Blood from ankylosing spondylitis patients appeared to be characterized by a TCR beta motif composed of several highly homologous amino acid variants. Significant enrichment of the disease-linked clones was reported in matched synovial fluid samples from ankylosing spondylitis patients.

Reading the germline V gene (reference sequence) gives CDR1 LNHNV and CDR2 YYDKDF. The junction shows trimming of 0 bases on V and 3 bases on J, plus 7 bases between the germline ends. From its cysteine to its phenylalanine, the CDR3 spans 14 amino acids. Left in the record is the CDR3 DNA by itself, 42 bases read in frame from the first base. The sample was run on an Illumina HiSeq 2500. Quantitative 5'-RACE with molecular barcodes was the method used to prepare the TCR beta libraries. The study's own analysis went as follows. Disease-linked TCR variants were identified with a new computational method built on a probabilistic model of VDJ rearrangement. TCRdb passed the public sequencing reads through fastp at Q25 and MiXCR, retaining productive beta sequences. One record per CDR3 amino acid sequence lists the most common genes and DNA. These V and J calls rely on TCRdb rather than the paper's analysis. In all, the sample holds some 200,000 distinct CDR3 sequences, and roughly 6.6% of those were seen once. The ten largest clones capture approximately 15% of the sample.

This clonotype was detected many times. What antigen it recognizes has not been identified. One base away there is no much larger clone; base qualities are not given. The TCR originated in a male donor with ankylosing spondylitis. Sample: blood, either unsorted or a sorted T cell fraction (not recorded which). The chain uses TRBV15 and TRBJ2-3; no D gene call is confident. The CDR3: CATSRDKSTDTQYF. The nucleotides are TGTGCCACCAGCAGAGATAAATCGACAGATACGCAGTATTTT.